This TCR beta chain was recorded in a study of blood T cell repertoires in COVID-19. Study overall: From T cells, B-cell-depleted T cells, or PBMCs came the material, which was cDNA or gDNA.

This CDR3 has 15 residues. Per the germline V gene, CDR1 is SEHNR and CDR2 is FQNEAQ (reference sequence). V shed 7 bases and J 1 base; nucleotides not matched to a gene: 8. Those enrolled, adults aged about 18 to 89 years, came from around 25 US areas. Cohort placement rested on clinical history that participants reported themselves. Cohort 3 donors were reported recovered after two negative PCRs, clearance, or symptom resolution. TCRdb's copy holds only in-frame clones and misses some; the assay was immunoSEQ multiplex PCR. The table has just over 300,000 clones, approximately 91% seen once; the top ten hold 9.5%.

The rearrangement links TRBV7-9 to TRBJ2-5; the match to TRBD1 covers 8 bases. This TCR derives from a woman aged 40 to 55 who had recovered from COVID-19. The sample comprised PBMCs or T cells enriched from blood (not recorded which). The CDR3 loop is CASTPPGQAQETQYF. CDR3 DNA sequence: TGTGCCAGCACTCCCCCGGGACAGGCCCAAGAGACCCAGTACTTC.